Below are 8 T cell receptor beta chains sequenced from a single sample in a study of cytomegalovirus exposure and HLA in healthy donors. The PCR made use of 60 Vbeta and 13 Jbeta primers. The data were produced by immunoSEQ multiplex PCR, yet TCRdb's version contains in-frame clones alone and is incomplete. The sample carries about 120,000 clones, around 65% recorded once. The specimen was PBMCs. The receptors were gathered from a man younger than 35 in good health and CMV-seronegative.

The chain couples TRBV18 to TRBJ2-5; 10 positions match TRBD1. This CDR3 spans 15 amino acids. In germline, CDR1 is KGHSH, CDR2 LQKENI. After removal of 1 base from V and 4 bases from J, the junction contained 3 bases not matched to a gene. The CDR3 loop reads CASSPLTGGAETQYF. The CDR3 DNA is TGTGCCAGCTCACCACTGACAGGGGGCGCAGAGACCCAGTACTTC.

This rearrangement joins TRBV27 to TRBJ2-2; 7 bases fit TRBD2. CDR1 is MNHEY, CDR2 SMNVEV, per germline (reference sequence). V lost 5 bases and J lost 5; bases outside the gene matches: 11. The CDR3 spans 16 residues. CDR3 in DNA: TGTGCCAGCAGTCCCAGCGGCGGGAGCGGGACCGGGGAGCTGTTTTTT. It translates to CASSPSGGSGTGELFF.

This chain uses TRBV6-5 with TRBJ1-6; 7 bases line up with TRBD1. V dropped 6 bases and J dropped 7; count of bases not matched to a gene: 6. The V gene's germline CDR1 is MNHEY and CDR2 SVGAGI. The CDR3 runs 14 residues. The CDR3: CASRMGQPNSPLHF. The DNA for the CDR3 is TGTGCCAGCAGGATGGGACAGCCGAATTCACCCCTCCACTTT.

V usage is TRBV5-1 and J usage is TRBJ2-7; 10 bases align to TRBD1. This CDR3 is built from 15 residues. The ends lost 2 bases at V and 6 bases at J; junction bases unmatched: 8. The germline gives CDR1 SGHRS, CDR2 YFSETQ. This CDR3 is CASSLNRDRGAEQYF. CDR3 sequence (DNA): TGCGCCAGCAGCTTAAACCGGGACAGGGGAGCCGAGCAGTACTTC.

The chain has TRBV6-6 and TRBJ1-1; D uncertain. CDR3 size: 14 residues. Trimming took off 0 bases at V and 0 bases at J, with 5 bases between the two ends. Germline loops: CDR1 MNHNY, CDR2 SVGAGI (reference sequence). The CDR3 loop reads CASSYSTLNTEAFF. As DNA, the CDR3 is TGTGCCAGCAGTTACTCGACATTGAACACTGAAGCTTTCTTT.

The rearrangement links TRBV21-1 to TRBJ1-2; TRBD1 reflects the table's D call only, with no check against the DNA. TRBV21-1 is described as a pseudogene. This CDR3 comprises 17 residues. The CDR3 nucleotides are TGTGCCAGCAGCAAAGCGGGCCCACAGGGGGCGACGTGTGGCTACACCTTC. This codes for CASSKAGPQGATCGYTF.

The chain carries TRBV27 and TRBJ1-2; perhaps TRBD1 as D (6 bases). The CDR3 totals 15 residues. The V gene's germline CDR1 is MNHEY and CDR2 SMNVEV (reference sequence). V dropped 0 bases and J dropped 3 bases, with 11 bases sitting between them. This CDR3 reads CASSLSAGGYYGYTF. CDR3 in DNA: TGTGCCAGCAGTTTATCCGCGGGGGGCTACTATGGCTACACCTTC.

V and J are TRBV6-6 and TRBJ2-7, with 7 bases identical to TRBD1. Germline lookup yields CDR1 MNHNY and CDR2 SVGAGI (reference sequence). This CDR3 has 14 amino acids. With 5 bases clipped from V and 5 bases from J, the junction kept 9 bases outside the gene matches. DNA for the CDR3: TGTGCCAGCAGTCACCCCGCAGGGGGTGACGAGCAGTACTTC. This sequence encodes CASSHPAGGDEQYF.